The 10 T cell receptor beta chains reported below all come from one sample, sequenced in a study of regulatory T cells in long-lasting Graves disease. CDR3 regions were amplified by Arm-PCR using iRepertoire HTBI primers to build TCR beta libraries. TCRdb re-derived calls from the multiplex PCR reads in MiXCR, one entry per CDR3 protein. The table records around 430,000 distinct CDR3 sequences, roughly 22% of them present only once. Regarding time point: persistent/refractory GD, antithyroid drugs over 5 years with positive TRAb. PBMC RNA was the source of the TCR library. The specimen comprised peripheral blood mononuclear cells (PBMCs), sampled when the disease was refractory, from a patient treated with antithyroid drugs. These receptor sequences come from a female donor with Graves disease.

This clonotype was counted a few times. This chain joins TRBV25-1 and TRBJ1-1; D remains ambiguous. The CDR3 runs to 13 residues. The V and J ends lost 7 bases and 1 base respectively, with 10 bases between them. CDR1 and CDR2 (germline): MGHDK, SYGVNS. This chain's CDR3 is CASKKQPNTEAFF. In DNA form, the CDR3 reads TGTGCCAGCAAGAAACAGCCGAACACTGAAGCTTTCTTT.

This clonotype was detected a few times. Here the CDR3 reads CASSRPWHLTDTQYF. The CDR3 DNA follows: TGTGCCAGCAGCCGACCATGGCATCTCACAGATACGCAGTATTTT. This chain joins TRBV7-2 and TRBJ2-3; D gene unclear. Germline V gene sequence: CDR1 SGHTA, CDR2 FQGNSA. The CDR3 is 15 amino acids. Between the trimmed V and J ends, which lost 5 bases and 2 bases, there was a span of 14 bases.

This clonotype was recorded at least ten times. This chain joins TRBV28 and TRBJ2-7; weak D call: TRBD1 (7 bases). CDR3 length: 15 amino acids. CDR1 and CDR2 (germline): MDHEN, SYDVKM. The ends were cut back, 5 bases at V and 2 bases at J, with 16 bases in the middle. In DNA, the CDR3 is TGTGCCAGCAGTCCAATCCAGGGGGGAACCTACGAGCAGTACTTC. This translates into CASSPIQGGTYEQYF.

V is TRBV27 and J is TRBJ1-1, with 7 bases fitting TRBD1. CDR3 length: 16 residues. CDR1 and CDR2 from the germline V gene are MNHEY and SMNVEV (reference sequence). J was trimmed by 4 bases and V by 2 bases; bases with no gene match: 10. CDR3 sequence: CASSLLGRGDGTEAFF. In nucleotides, the CDR3 is TGTGCCAGCAGTTTACTCGGCAGGGGGGACGGCACTGAAGCTTTCTTT.

The chain combines TRBV28 with TRBJ2-6; 8 bases line up with TRBD1. The V segment lost 5 bases and the J segment 0 bases; nucleotides outside the gene matches: 27. The CDR3 is 24 residues long. CDR1 is MDHEN and CDR2 is SYDVKM in the germline V gene. The CDR3 DNA follows: TGTGCCAGCAGTCTTAGACTCACCCGACGCGGACAGGGAAATCAAGCCTCTGGGGCCAACGTCCTGACTTTC. It codes for CASSLRLTRRGQGNQASGANVLTF.

This clonotype showed up many times. The chain couples TRBV6-1 to TRBJ2-5; D may be TRBD1 or TRBD2 (6 bases each). CDR1 and CDR2 (germline): MNHNS, SASEGT. Trimming shortened V by 6 bases and J by 2 bases, and 31 bases separated the two germline ends. The CDR3 consists of 20 residues. The CDR3 region is CASSYRGTPTRELTQETQYF. The CDR3, as DNA: TGTGCCAGCAGCTACCGGGGGACACCAACTCGAGAGCTAACTCAAGAGACCCAGTACTTC.

CDR3 nucleotides: TGTGCCAGCAGCGACAGGGGACGAGGCTCACCCCTCCACTTT. This translates into CASSDRGRGSPLHF. V gene TRBV2 combines with J gene TRBJ1-6; 8 bases agree with TRBD1. The CDR3 runs 14 residues. Germline-derived CDR1 and CDR2 are SNHLY and FYNNEI. With V trimmed by 6 bases and J by 10 bases, 8 bases remained unmatched.

This clonotype was detected ten times or more. The chain employs TRBV27 and TRBJ2-4; 11 nucleotides match TRBD1. V lost 5 bases to trimming and J lost 0 bases; unmatched junction nucleotides: 3. The CDR3 spans 16 residues. Germline V gives CDR1 MNHEY, CDR2 SMNVEV (reference sequence). The DNA for the CDR3 is TGTGCCAGCAGTCTAGGGACAGGGGGAGCCAAAAACATTCAGTACTTC. Its protein is CASSLGTGGAKNIQYF.

The chain combines TRBV19 with TRBJ1-5, with D perhaps TRBD1 (5 bases). Deletions cut 9 bases from V and 7 bases from J, with 13 bases between. There are 12 residues in the CDR3. The germline gives CDR1 LNHDA, CDR2 SQIVND (reference sequence). CDR3 coding DNA: TGTGCCAGGGGGGGGGTAAGGCAGCCCCAGCATTTT. It specifies CARGGVRQPQHF. Full variable domain (rest looked up from reference TRBV19 and TRBJ1-5): DGGITQSPKYLFRKEGQNVTLSCEQNLNHDAMYWYRQDPGQGLRLIYYSQIVNDFQKGDIAEGYSVSREKKESFPLTVTSAQKNPTAFYLCARGGVRQPQHFGDGTRLSIL.

The sample holds many counts of this clonotype. V and J are TRBV28 and TRBJ1-6; D is unresolved. This CDR3 is built from 15 residues. The V gene lost 10 bases and the J gene lost 5 bases, with 18 bases spanning the gap. CDR1 MDHEN and CDR2 SYDVKM come from the germline V gene. The CDR3 nucleotides are TGTGCCACCTCTTCCTACTACCCCGATAATTCACCCCTCCACTTT. This sequence encodes CATSSYYPDNSPLHF.